This TCR beta chain was recovered during a study of blood T cell repertoires in COVID-19 (TCRdb year 2020). Study-level background: Collaborator samples came from the United States, Italy and Spain and covered acute and convalescent phases of COVID-19. Sample metadata almost always included a de-identified subject ID, COVID-19 status, age in years and sex. The samples were drawn from two sources: the first 160 participants of the ongoing ImmuneRACE study, and 1,200 or so subjects contributed by 6 global collaborators. The prospective study material was composed of cDNA or gDNA derived from T cells, B-cell-depleted T cells, or PBMCs. Where available, HLA class I and class II types were taken from metadata supplied by the sample provider and were not determined by assay-based typing. The repertoires were made available in a free public database intended to serve as a resource for research on the immune response to SARS-CoV-2. Deeply sampled blood TCRbeta repertoires from subjects exposed to, actively infected with, or recovered from COVID-19 were included in the dataset. Results the study describes overall, beyond this receptor: Clinical and demographic metadata were provided uncurated, with the amount varying by source and participant.

As for this clone: The clone's antigen remains unknown. Per-nucleotide qualities are absent, and no much larger clonotype sits a single base away.

Each collaborating institution followed its own protocols to collect whole blood in K2EDTA tubes. For TCRbeta analysis, collaborators shipped samples as frozen whole blood, isolated PBMCs, or DNA extracted from either of those sample types. CDR1 and CDR2 were assigned from the germline V gene as MGHDK and SYGVNS. There are 13 amino acids in the CDR3, from cysteine to phenylalanine inclusive. Only the CDR3 DNA is retained, 39 bases long and in frame from the first base. TCRbeta CDR3 regions were amplified from genomic DNA by means of the immunoSEQ Assay, a bias-controlled multiplex PCR. Per the original workflow: Nucleated cell counts per sample were estimated from amplification of reference gene primers within the assay. To quantify the absolute abundance of each unique TCRbeta CDR3 rearrangement, sequence reads were collapsed and filtered. For each sample, productive Simpson clonality was calculated by taking the square root of Simpson's diversity index across productive rearrangements. Imported from immuneACCESS, the table was reduced by TCRdb to in-frame sequences with V and J called. These copies leave out some clones; in studies compared against another copy, an unresolved V gene accounts for under half, and the cause of the remainder is not known. The V and J calls and the clone size are those of that table, but D and trimming were determined from the DNA. For this sample the table gives around 100,000 clones, of which 90% to 95% were detected only once. The leading ten clones occupy about 0.89% of the sample.

The chain links TRBV25-1 with TRBJ1-1; the D gene cannot be named for sure. The sequenced sample was peripheral blood. This TCR derives from a man aged 55 to 69 with acute or convalescent COVID-19. CDR3 reads: CADHQPGNTEAFF. The DNA is TGTGCAGACCACCAGCCGGGTAACACTGAAGCTTTCTTT.